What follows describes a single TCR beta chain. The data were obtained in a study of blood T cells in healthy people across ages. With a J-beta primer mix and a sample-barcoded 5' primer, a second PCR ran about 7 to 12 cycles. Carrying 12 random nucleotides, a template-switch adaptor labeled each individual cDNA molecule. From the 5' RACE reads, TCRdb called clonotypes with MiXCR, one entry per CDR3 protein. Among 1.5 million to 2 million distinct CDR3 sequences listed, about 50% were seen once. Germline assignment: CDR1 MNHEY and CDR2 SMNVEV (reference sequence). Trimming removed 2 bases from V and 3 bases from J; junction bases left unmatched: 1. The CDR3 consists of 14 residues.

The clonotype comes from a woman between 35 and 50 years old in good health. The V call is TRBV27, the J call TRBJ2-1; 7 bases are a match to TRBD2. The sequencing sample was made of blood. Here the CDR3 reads CASSLGDYYNEQFF. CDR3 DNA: TGTGCCAGCAGTTTAGGGGACTACTACAATGAGCAGTTCTTC.